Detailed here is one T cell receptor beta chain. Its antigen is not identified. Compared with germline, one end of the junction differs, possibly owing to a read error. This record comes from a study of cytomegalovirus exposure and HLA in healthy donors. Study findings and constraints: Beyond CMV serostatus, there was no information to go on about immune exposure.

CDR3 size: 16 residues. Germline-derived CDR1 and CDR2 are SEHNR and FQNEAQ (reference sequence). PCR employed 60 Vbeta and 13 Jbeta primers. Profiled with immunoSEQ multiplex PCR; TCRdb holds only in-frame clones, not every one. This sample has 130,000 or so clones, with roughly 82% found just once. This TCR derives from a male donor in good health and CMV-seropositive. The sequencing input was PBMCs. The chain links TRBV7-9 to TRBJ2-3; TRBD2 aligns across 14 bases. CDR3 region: CSSSSGLAGVTDTQYF. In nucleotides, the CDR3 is TGTTCCAGCAGCTCGGGACTAGCGGGGGTCACAGATACGCAGTATTTT.